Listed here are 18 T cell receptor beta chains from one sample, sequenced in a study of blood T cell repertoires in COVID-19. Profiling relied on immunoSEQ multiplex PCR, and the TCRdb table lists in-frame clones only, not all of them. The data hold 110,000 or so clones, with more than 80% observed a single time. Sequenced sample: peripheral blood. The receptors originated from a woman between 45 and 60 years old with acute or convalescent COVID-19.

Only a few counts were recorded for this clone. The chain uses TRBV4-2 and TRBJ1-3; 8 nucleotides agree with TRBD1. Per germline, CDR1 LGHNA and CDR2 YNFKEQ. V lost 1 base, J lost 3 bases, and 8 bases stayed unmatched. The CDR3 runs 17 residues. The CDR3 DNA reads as TGTGCCAGCAGCCAAGTAGGGACAGGCAGCAATGGAAACACCATATATTTT. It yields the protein CASSQVGTGSNGNTIYF.

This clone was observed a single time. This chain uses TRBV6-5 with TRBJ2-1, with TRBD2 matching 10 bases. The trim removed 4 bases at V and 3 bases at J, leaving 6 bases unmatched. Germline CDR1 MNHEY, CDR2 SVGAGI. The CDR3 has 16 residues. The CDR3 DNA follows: TGTGCCAGCAGTTTATCTCCTAGCGGGAGCTACAATGAGCAGTTCTTC. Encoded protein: CASSLSPSGSYNEQFF.

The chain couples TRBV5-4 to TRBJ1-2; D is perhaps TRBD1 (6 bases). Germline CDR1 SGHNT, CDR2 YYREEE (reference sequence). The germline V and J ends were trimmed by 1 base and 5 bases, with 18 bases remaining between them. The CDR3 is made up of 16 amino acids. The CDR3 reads CASSLQGIGEGYGYTF. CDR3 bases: TGTGCCAGCAGCTTGCAGGGGATCGGCGAGGGGTATGGCTACACCTTC.

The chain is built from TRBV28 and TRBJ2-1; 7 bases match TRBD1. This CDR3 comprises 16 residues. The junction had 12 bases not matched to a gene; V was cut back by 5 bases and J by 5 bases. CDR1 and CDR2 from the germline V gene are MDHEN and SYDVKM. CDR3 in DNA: TGTGCCAGCAGTGAACAGGGGCTGGGGGTCCACAATGAGCAGTTCTTC. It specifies CASSEQGLGVHNEQFF.

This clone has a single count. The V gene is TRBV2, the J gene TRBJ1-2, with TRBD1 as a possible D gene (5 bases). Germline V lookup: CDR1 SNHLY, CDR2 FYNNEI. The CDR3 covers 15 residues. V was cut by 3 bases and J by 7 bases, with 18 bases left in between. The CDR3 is CASSDLVQVPSGYTF. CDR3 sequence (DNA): TGTGCCAGCAGTGATTTAGTACAGGTGCCTTCTGGCTACACCTTC.

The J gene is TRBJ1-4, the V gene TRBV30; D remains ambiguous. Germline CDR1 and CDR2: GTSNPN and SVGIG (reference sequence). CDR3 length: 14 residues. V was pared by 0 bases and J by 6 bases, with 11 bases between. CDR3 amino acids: CAWSVRQIHEKLFF. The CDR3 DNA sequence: TGTGCCTGGAGTGTCAGACAAATCCATGAAAAACTGTTTTTT.

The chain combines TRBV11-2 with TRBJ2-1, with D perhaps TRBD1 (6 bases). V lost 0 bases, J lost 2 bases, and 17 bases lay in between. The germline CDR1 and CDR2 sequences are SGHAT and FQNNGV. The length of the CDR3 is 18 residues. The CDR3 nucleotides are TGTGCCAGCAGCTTAGAGGGGGCACACCCAGGTCCCTACAATGAGCAGTTCTTC. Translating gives CASSLEGAHPGPYNEQFF. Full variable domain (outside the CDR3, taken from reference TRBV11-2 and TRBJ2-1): EAGVAQSPRYKIIEKRQSVAFWCNPISGHATLYWYQQILGQGPKLLIQFQNNGVVDDSQLPKDRFSAERLKGVDSTLKIQPAKLEDSAVYLCASSLEGAHPGPYNEQFFGPGTRLTVL.

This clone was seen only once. Here the CDR3 DNA reads TGTGCCAGCAGTGGGGGGACAGGGCGGACTGAAGCTTTCTTT. This codes for CASSGGTGRTEAFF. The rearrangement uses TRBV2 and TRBJ1-1, with 9 bases identical to TRBD1. V trimming: 4 bases; J trimming: 5 bases; junction bases outside the gene matches: 5. This CDR3 is 14 amino acids long. CDR1 and CDR2 (germline): SNHLY, FYNNEI.

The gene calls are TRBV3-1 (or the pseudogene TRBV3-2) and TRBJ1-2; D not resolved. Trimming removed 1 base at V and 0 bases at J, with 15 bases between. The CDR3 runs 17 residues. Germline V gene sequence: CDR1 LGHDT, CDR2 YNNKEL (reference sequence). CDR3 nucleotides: TGTGCCAGCAGCCAAGTAATAGCCAGAACTTCTAACTATGGCTACACCTTC. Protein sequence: CASSQVIARTSNYGYTF.

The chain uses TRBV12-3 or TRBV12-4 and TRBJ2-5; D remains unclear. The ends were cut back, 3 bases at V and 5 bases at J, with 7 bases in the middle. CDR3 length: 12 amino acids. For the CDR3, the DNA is TGTGCCAGCAGTTTTTGGCTGGAGACCCAGTACTTC. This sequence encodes CASSFWLETQYF.

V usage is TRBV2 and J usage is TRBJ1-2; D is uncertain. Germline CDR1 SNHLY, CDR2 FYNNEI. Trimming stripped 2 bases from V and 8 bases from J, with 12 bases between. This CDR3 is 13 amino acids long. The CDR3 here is CASSEIMRAGYTF. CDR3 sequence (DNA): TGTGCCAGCAGTGAAATAATGAGGGCCGGCTACACCTTC.

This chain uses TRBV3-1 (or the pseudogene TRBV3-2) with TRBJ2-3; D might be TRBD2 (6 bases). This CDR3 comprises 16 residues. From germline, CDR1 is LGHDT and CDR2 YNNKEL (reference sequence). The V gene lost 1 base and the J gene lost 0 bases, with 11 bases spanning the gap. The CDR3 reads CASSQAAGTSTDTQYF. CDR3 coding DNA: TGTGCCAGCAGCCAAGCGGCCGGGACTAGCACAGATACGCAGTATTTT.

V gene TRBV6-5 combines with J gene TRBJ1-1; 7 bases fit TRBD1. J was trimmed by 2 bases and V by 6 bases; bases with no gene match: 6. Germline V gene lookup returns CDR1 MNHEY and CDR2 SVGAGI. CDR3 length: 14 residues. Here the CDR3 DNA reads TGTGCCAGCAGACGCGACAGGGCCAACACTGAAGCTTTCTTT. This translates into CASRRDRANTEAFF.

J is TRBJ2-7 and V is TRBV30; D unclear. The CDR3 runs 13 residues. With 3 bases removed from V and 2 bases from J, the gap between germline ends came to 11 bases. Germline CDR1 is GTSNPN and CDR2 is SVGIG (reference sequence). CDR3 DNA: TGTGCCTGGAGATTTAACCGCGCCTACGAGCAGTACTTC. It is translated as CAWRFNRAYEQYF.

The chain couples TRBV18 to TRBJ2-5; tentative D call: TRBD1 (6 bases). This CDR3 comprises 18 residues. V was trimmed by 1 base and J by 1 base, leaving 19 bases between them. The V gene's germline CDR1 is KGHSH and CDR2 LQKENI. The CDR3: CASSPLSGVLTSQETQYF. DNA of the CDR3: TGTGCCAGCTCACCACTTTCAGGGGTACTTACCTCCCAAGAGACCCAGTACTTC.

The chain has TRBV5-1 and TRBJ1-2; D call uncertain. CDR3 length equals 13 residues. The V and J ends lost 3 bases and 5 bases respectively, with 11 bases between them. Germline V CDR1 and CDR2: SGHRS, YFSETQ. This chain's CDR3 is CASSWRVGYGYTF. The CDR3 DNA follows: TGCGCCAGCAGCTGGAGGGTAGGGTATGGCTACACCTTC.

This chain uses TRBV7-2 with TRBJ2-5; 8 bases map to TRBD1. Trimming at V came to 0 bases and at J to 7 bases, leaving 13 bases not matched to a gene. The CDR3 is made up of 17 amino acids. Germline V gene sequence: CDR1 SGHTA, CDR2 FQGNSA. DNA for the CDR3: TGTGCCAGCAGCTTAGCTTCTTCATTGACAGGGGAGTTGACCCAGTACTTC. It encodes CASSLASSLTGELTQYF.

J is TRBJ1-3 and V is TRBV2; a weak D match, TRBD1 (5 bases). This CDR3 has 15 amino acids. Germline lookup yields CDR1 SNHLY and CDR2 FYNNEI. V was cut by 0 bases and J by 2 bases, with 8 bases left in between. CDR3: CASSEAPGAGNTIYF. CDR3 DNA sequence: TGTGCCAGCAGTGAAGCACCGGGGGCTGGAAACACCATATATTTT.